The 18 T cell receptor beta chains below were found in one sample sequenced in a study of blood T cell repertoires in COVID-19. Assay used: immunoSEQ multiplex PCR; TCRdb lists only in-frame clones, some missing. This sample has around 160,000 clones, with 80% to 90% found just once. Source material: peripheral blood. The receptors derive from a woman at least 80 years old with acute or convalescent COVID-19.

V gene TRBV7-9 combines with J gene TRBJ2-5; 8 bases line up with TRBD2. The CDR3 is made up of 14 amino acids. Germline V lookup: CDR1 SEHNR, CDR2 FQNEAQ (reference sequence). After removal of 2 bases from V and 5 bases from J, the junction contained 4 bases not matched to a gene. The CDR3, as DNA: TGTGCCAGCAGCTTAAAAGCGGGGGTGGAGACCCAGTACTTC. It yields the protein CASSLKAGVETQYF.

This clone was recorded once. This chain uses TRBV10-1 with TRBJ2-5; 7 nucleotides agree with TRBD1. Germline-derived CDR1 and CDR2 are WNHNN and SYGVQD (reference sequence). With 7 bases clipped from V and 4 bases from J, the junction kept 6 bases outside the gene matches. This CDR3 has 13 amino acids. CDR3 residues: CASTLRQGETQYF. DNA for the CDR3: TGCGCCAGCACCCTCCGACAGGGAGAGACCCAGTACTTC.

This clone was detected only a few times. The chain employs TRBV25-1 and TRBJ1-5; perhaps TRBD1 as D (6 bases). CDR1 and CDR2 from the germline V gene are MGHDK and SYGVNS. V lost 4 bases and J lost 2, with 6 bases in between. The CDR3 has 13 amino acids. As DNA, the CDR3 is TGTGCCAGCAGTGGACAGGGCAATCAGCCCCAGCATTTT. This gives the protein CASSGQGNQPQHF.

The chain couples TRBV6-6 to TRBJ1-1; the D is unclear. V lost 6 bases to trimming and J lost 0 bases, with 11 bases between them. The CDR3 loop spans 14 amino acids. CDR1 and CDR2 (germline): MNHNY, SVGAGI (reference sequence). CDR3 region: CASRPGEMNTEAFF. As DNA, the CDR3 is TGTGCCAGCAGACCCGGGGAGATGAACACTGAAGCTTTCTTT.

The chain uses TRBV5-1 and TRBJ2-1, with D possibly TRBD2 on 6 matching bases. The germline V and J ends were trimmed by 0 bases and 12 bases, with 22 bases remaining between them. From germline, CDR1 is SGHRS and CDR2 YFSETQ. The CDR3 runs to 16 residues. CDR3 residues: CASSLGGSGWEVWQFF. CDR3 in DNA: TGCGCCAGCAGCTTGGGGGGCAGCGGCTGGGAGGTGTGGCAGTTCTTC.

The chain combines TRBV27 with TRBJ1-2; the D is unclear. The CDR3 loop spans 13 amino acids. Germline CDR1 MNHEY, CDR2 SMNVEV (reference sequence). The V end was cut by 8 bases, the J end by 0 bases, with 10 bases between. CDR3 loop: CASSHGTNYGYTF. In DNA form, the CDR3 reads TGTGCCAGCTCCCACGGGACTAACTATGGCTACACCTTC.

This chain uses TRBV10-3 with TRBJ2-7; maybe TRBD2 (6 bases). Germline loops: CDR1 ENHRY, CDR2 SYGVKD. The germline V and J ends were trimmed by 2 bases and 3 bases, with 14 bases remaining between them. This CDR3 spans 15 amino acids. The CDR3 sequence: CAISEDPGLLYEQYF. In DNA form, the CDR3 reads TGTGCCATCAGTGAGGATCCGGGACTCCTCTACGAGCAGTACTTC.

This clone showed up just once. The chain couples TRBV7-9 to TRBJ1-1, with 9 bases identical to TRBD1. Germline V gene lookup returns CDR1 SEHNR and CDR2 FQNEAQ (reference sequence). After removal of 5 bases from V and 4 bases from J, the junction contained 8 bases not matched to a gene. The CDR3 runs to 15 residues. The CDR3 DNA sequence: TGTGCCAGCAGCGCGAGGGACAGGGAGACCACTGAAGCTTTCTTT. It yields the protein CASSARDRETTEAFF.

This clone turned up a few times. The chain is built from TRBV7-9 and TRBJ2-5; D unresolved. Germline V gives CDR1 SEHNR, CDR2 FQNEAQ (reference sequence). CDR3 length: 14 amino acids. Trimming took 1 base from V and 5 from J, leaving 11 bases between them. CDR3 in amino acids: CASSLGPSRETQYF. Written as DNA, the CDR3 is TGTGCCAGCAGCTTAGGACCATCCAGGGAGACCCAGTACTTC.

The CDR3 here is CASSGGQQQETQYF. The CDR3 region has the DNA TGTGCCAGCAGCGGGGGACAGCAACAAGAGACCCAGTACTTC. V gene TRBV5-4 combines with J gene TRBJ2-5, with 7 bases that match TRBD1. Germline trimming cut 4 bases from V and 2 bases from J; bases unmatched to any gene: 5. Germline-derived CDR1 and CDR2 are SGHNT and YYREEE (reference sequence). The CDR3 is 14 residues long. Combining the CDR3 with reference TRBV5-4 and TRBJ2-5 gives the whole variable domain ETGVTQSPTHLIKTRGQQVTLRCSSQSGHNTVSWYQQALGQGPQFIFQYYREEENGRGNFPPRFSGLQFPNYSSELNVNALELDDSALYLCASSGGQQQETQYFGPGTRLLVL.

The CDR3 sequence: CASSDDAMRQPQHF. The CDR3 DNA sequence: TGTGCCAGCAGTGACGATGCCATGAGACAGCCCCAGCATTTT. The chain joins TRBV2 to TRBJ1-5; D is unresolved. CDR1 and CDR2 from the germline V gene are SNHLY and FYNNEI. There are 14 residues in the CDR3. The ends were cut back, 3 bases at V and 7 bases at J, with 13 bases in the middle.

The CDR3: CASSRNRGPSTQYF. The CDR3 coding sequence is TGTGCCAGCAGCCGGAACAGGGGGCCTAGTACGCAGTATTTT. This rearrangement joins TRBV3-1 (or the pseudogene TRBV3-2) to TRBJ2-3; 9 nucleotides align to TRBD1. V dropped 4 bases and J dropped 8; count of bases not matched to a gene: 7. CDR1 is LGHDT, CDR2 YNNKEL, per germline (reference sequence). CDR3 size: 14 residues.

The chain has TRBV7-9 and TRBJ1-2; D ambiguous. Germline CDR1 is SEHNR and CDR2 is FQNEAQ (reference sequence). V was shortened by 5 bases and J by 2 bases, with 15 bases between the two germline ends. The CDR3 totals 15 residues. CDR3 sequence reads: CASSRPPTMNYGYTF. CDR3 nucleotides: TGTGCCAGCAGCCGCCCGCCGACAATGAACTATGGCTACACCTTC.

The chain uses TRBV5-4 and TRBJ1-2; no firm D call. Trimming took off 0 bases at V and 6 bases at J, with 12 bases between the two ends. CDR1 and CDR2 from the germline V gene are SGHNT and YYREEE (reference sequence). The CDR3 is 14 amino acids. In DNA form, the CDR3 reads TGTGCCAGCAGCTTGGCCGGGGTTAGTGATGGCTACACCTTC. It encodes CASSLAGVSDGYTF.

This clone was detected only once. This chain links TRBV6-5 with TRBJ1-1; the D gene is possibly TRBD1 (5 bases). Per germline, CDR1 MNHEY and CDR2 SVGAGI. V gave up 0 bases and J gave up 5 bases, with 13 bases separating them. The CDR3 runs 15 residues. The CDR3 sequence is CASSYSLDSVTEAFF. The DNA for the CDR3 is TGTGCCAGCAGTTACTCCCTCGACAGTGTGACTGAAGCTTTCTTT.

V is TRBV19 and J is TRBJ2-3; 11 nucleotides agree with TRBD2. V dropped 5 bases and J dropped 4; count of bases not matched to a gene: 5. This CDR3 is 15 amino acids long. Germline V gene data show CDR1 as LNHDA and CDR2 as SQIVND (reference sequence). Written as DNA, the CDR3 is TGTGCCAGTAGTCGGCTAGCGGGGGGATCAGATACGCAGTATTTT. Translating gives CASSRLAGGSDTQYF.

The chain links TRBV18 to TRBJ1-1; the D gene is possibly TRBD1 (5 bases). V gave up 4 bases and J gave up 4 bases, with 10 bases separating them. The CDR3 is 13 amino acids. The germline V gene has CDR1 KGHSH and CDR2 LQKENI. The CDR3: CASSLKGITEAFF. The CDR3 region has the DNA TGTGCCAGCTCACTAAAGGGGATCACTGAAGCTTTCTTT.

This sequence joins TRBV7-5 and TRBJ2-7; TRBD1 is the table's D call, not checked against the DNA. TRBV7-5 is an annotated pseudogene. The CDR3 loop spans 15 amino acids. CDR3 nucleotide sequence: TGTGCCAGAAGCTTAGCTCAACTCACAGGGGACGAGCAGTACTTC. It encodes CARSLAQLTGDEQYF.